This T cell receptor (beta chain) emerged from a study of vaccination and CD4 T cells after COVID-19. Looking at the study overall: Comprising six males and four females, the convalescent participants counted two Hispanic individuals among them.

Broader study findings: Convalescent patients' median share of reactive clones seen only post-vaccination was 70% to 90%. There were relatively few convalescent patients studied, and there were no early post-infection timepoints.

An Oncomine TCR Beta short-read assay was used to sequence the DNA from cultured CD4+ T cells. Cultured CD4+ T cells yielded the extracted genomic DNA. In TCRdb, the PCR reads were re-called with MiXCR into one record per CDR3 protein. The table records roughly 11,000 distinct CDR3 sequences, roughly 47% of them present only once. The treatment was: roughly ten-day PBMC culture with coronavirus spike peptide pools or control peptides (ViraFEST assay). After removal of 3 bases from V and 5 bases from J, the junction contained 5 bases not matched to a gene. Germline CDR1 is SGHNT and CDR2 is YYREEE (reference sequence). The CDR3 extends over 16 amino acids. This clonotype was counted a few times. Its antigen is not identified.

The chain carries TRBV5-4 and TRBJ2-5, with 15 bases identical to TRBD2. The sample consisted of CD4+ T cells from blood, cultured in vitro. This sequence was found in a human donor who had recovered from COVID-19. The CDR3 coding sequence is TGTGCCAGCAGCTATGGACTAGCGGGGGGGCAGGAGACCCAGTACTTC. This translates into CASSYGLAGGQETQYF.